The subject of this entry is one TCR beta chain. The antigen is undetermined. The entry originates in a study of shared clonotypes between healthy human individuals. Study-level information: Per donor, three plates held CD4 naive cells, three held CD4 memory, two held CD8 naive and one held CD8 memory.

In the study's own analysis: Filtering of immunoSEQ junctional sequences could not match full-length read filtering. Clones were sequenced by immunoSEQ multiplex PCR, and TCRdb holds only the in-frame ones, with some missing. V and J calls and clone size come straight from that table; D and trimming were deduced from the DNA. In the table there are 550,000 to 850,000 clones, approximately 72% of which are singletons. There are 17 residues in the CDR3. The germline V gene has CDR1 MGHRA and CDR2 YSYEKL. Losses at the gene ends were 1 base for V and 2 bases for J; bases not matched to a gene: 11. Study-wide findings and caveats: A limitation of the genetic and exposure-history diversity represented arose from few donors. Several donors showed sharing of approximately 5% of naive CD4 clonotypes.

This chain connects TRBV4-1 to TRBJ2-7, with 7 bases that match TRBD2. Input material: memory CD4+ T cells sorted from blood. As to subset: CD45RA-negative fraction. The TCR sequence derives from a woman in her twenties or thirties in good health. CDR3 region: CASSQGRRAGDPYEQYF. DNA for the CDR3: TGCGCCAGCAGCCAAGGCCGTCGGGCGGGAGACCCCTACGAGCAGTACTTC.